The rows below give T cell receptor beta chains drawn from one sample of a study of blood T cell repertoires in COVID-19. Assay: immunoSEQ multiplex PCR; the TCRdb copy retains only in-frame clones and omits some. The top ten clones hold around 0.98% of a sample with about 78,000 clones, less than 95% of them seen once. The sample consisted of peripheral blood. These receptor sequences come from a woman aged 45-60 years in a cohort sampled during active COVID-19. Each CDR3 is given with its conserved first and last residue. Fields, in order: J gene, D gene, clone size, V gene, CDR3 protein, CDR3 DNA. A D gene is named only where the DNA matches it firmly. Clone sizes are given selectively: once, few, many, or a class where the clone is expanded.

j_call: TRBJ2-5; d_call: .; clone_size: .; v_call: TRBV5-1; cdr3_aa: CASSLGGRGETQYF; cdr3_nt: TGCGCCAGCAGCTTGGGGGGGCGCGGGGAGACCCAGTACTTC
j_call: TRBJ2-1; d_call: TRBD2; clone_size: .; v_call: TRBV5-1; cdr3_aa: CASSLTAGDNEQFF; cdr3_nt: TGCGCCAGCAGCTTGACGGCGGGGGACAATGAGCAGTTCTTC
j_call: TRBJ2-1; d_call: .; clone_size: .; v_call: TRBV2; cdr3_aa: CASMEVLYYNEQFF; cdr3_nt: TGTGCCAGCATGGAGGTCCTATATTACAATGAGCAGTTCTTC
j_call: TRBJ1-3; d_call: .; clone_size: .; v_call: TRBV5-5; cdr3_aa: CASSAVGEGGNTIYF; cdr3_nt: TGTGCCAGCAGCGCGGTGGGGGAGGGTGGAAACACCATATATTTT
j_call: TRBJ2-7; d_call: TRBD1; clone_size: .; v_call: TRBV3-1/TRBV3-2; cdr3_aa: CASSPGQGIYEQYF; cdr3_nt: TGTGCCAGCAGTCCGGGACAGGGTATCTACGAGCAGTACTTC
j_call: TRBJ2-7; d_call: .; clone_size: .; v_call: TRBV3-1/TRBV3-2; cdr3_aa: CASSPSQAAPYEQYF; cdr3_nt: TGTGCCAGCAGCCCCTCACAGGCAGCTCCGTACGAGCAGTACTTC
j_call: TRBJ2-7; d_call: TRBD1; clone_size: .; v_call: TRBV2; cdr3_aa: CASSLGPGTGLGAYEQYF; cdr3_nt: TGTGCCAGCAGTCTTGGTCCCGGGACAGGGTTGGGAGCCTACGAGCAGTACTTC
j_call: TRBJ1-4; d_call: .; clone_size: .; v_call: TRBV10-3; cdr3_aa: CAIRDSEGEKLFF; cdr3_nt: TGTGCCATCAGGGACAGCGAGGGTGAAAAACTGTTTTTT
j_call: TRBJ2-7; d_call: TRBD1; clone_size: .; v_call: TRBV29-1; cdr3_aa: CSVEEDRVDREQYF; cdr3_nt: TGCAGCGTTGAAGAGGACAGGGTGGATAGGGAGCAGTACTTC
j_call: TRBJ2-5; d_call: .; clone_size: .; v_call: TRBV7-8; cdr3_aa: CASSSRGAQLGETQYF; cdr3_nt: TGTGCCAGCAGCTCTCGGGGGGCGCAACTAGGGGAGACCCAGTACTTC
j_call: TRBJ2-3; d_call: .; clone_size: .; v_call: TRBV7-9; cdr3_aa: CASSFGGSTDTQYF; cdr3_nt: TGTGCCAGCAGCTTTGGCGGTAGCACAGATACGCAGTATTTT
j_call: TRBJ1-2; d_call: .; clone_size: .; v_call: TRBV5-1; cdr3_aa: CASNRDGADYGYTF; cdr3_nt: TGCGCCAGCAACAGGGACGGGGCAGATTATGGCTACACCTTC
j_call: TRBJ1-1; d_call: .; clone_size: .; v_call: TRBV29-1; cdr3_aa: CSVEDGGKAFF; cdr3_nt: TGCAGCGTTGAAGATGGGGGCAAGGCTTTCTTT
j_call: TRBJ2-7; d_call: .; clone_size: .; v_call: TRBV5-6; cdr3_aa: CASSSWGVEQYF; cdr3_nt: TGTGCCAGCAGCTCCTGGGGGGTCGAGCAGTACTTC
j_call: TRBJ2-7; d_call: .; clone_size: .; v_call: TRBV2; cdr3_aa: CASSAEQASKEQYF; cdr3_nt: TGTGCCAGCAGTGCTGAACAGGCCTCGAAAGAGCAGTACTTC
j_call: TRBJ1-1; d_call: .; clone_size: .; v_call: TRBV2; cdr3_aa: CASSPQGYTEAFF; cdr3_nt: TGTGCCAGCAGTCCTCAGGGGTACACTGAAGCTTTCTTT
j_call: TRBJ2-1; d_call: .; clone_size: .; v_call: TRBV7-8; cdr3_aa: CASSLFGGSSYNEQFF; cdr3_nt: TGTGCCAGCAGCTTATTTGGCGGTTCCTCCTACAATGAGCAGTTCTTC
j_call: TRBJ2-1; d_call: TRBD2; clone_size: .; v_call: TRBV7-7; cdr3_aa: CASSLGQGGRAKFGNEQFF; cdr3_nt: TGTGCTAGCAGCTTAGGACAAGGCGGGAGGGCCAAATTTGGCAATGAGCAGTTCTTC
j_call: TRBJ2-7; d_call: TRBD1; clone_size: .; v_call: TRBV5-6; cdr3_aa: CASSLQGEAYEQYF; cdr3_nt: TGTGCCAGCAGCTTACAGGGGGAAGCCTACGAGCAGTACTTC
j_call: TRBJ1-1; d_call: .; clone_size: .; v_call: TRBV14; cdr3_aa: CASSRTANTEAFF; cdr3_nt: TGTGCCAGCAGCCGGACAGCGAACACTGAAGCTTTCTTT
j_call: TRBJ1-4; d_call: .; clone_size: .; v_call: TRBV18; cdr3_aa: CASSPQYSNEKLFF; cdr3_nt: TGTGCCAGCTCACCACAGTACAGCAATGAAAAACTGTTTTTT
j_call: TRBJ2-3; d_call: TRBD1; clone_size: .; v_call: TRBV7-7; cdr3_aa: CASSPGQSTDTQYF; cdr3_nt: TGTGCTAGCAGCCCGGGACAGAGCACAGATACGCAGTATTTT
j_call: TRBJ2-5; d_call: .; clone_size: .; v_call: TRBV18; cdr3_aa: CASSPLRDTLYQETQYF; cdr3_nt: TGTGCCAGCTCACCCCTACGGGACACTCTGTACCAAGAGACCCAGTACTTC
j_call: TRBJ1-5; d_call: .; clone_size: .; v_call: TRBV28; cdr3_aa: CASSFMDSGYSNQPQHF; cdr3_nt: TGTGCCAGCAGTTTTATGGACAGCGGTTATAGCAATCAGCCCCAGCATTTT
j_call: TRBJ2-5; d_call: .; clone_size: .; v_call: TRBV28; cdr3_aa: CASSPSRDYQETQYF; cdr3_nt: TGTGCCAGCAGTCCCTCCCGGGATTATCAAGAGACCCAGTACTTC
j_call: TRBJ2-7; d_call: .; clone_size: .; v_call: TRBV2; cdr3_aa: CASRPGTPYEQYF; cdr3_nt: TGTGCCAGCAGGCCAGGGACACCCTACGAGCAGTACTTC
j_call: TRBJ2-7; d_call: .; clone_size: .; v_call: TRBV4-1; cdr3_aa: CASSQGAGYEQYF; cdr3_nt: TGCGCCAGCAGCCAAGGGGCAGGCTACGAGCAGTACTTC
j_call: TRBJ2-1; d_call: TRBD2; clone_size: few; v_call: TRBV25-1; cdr3_aa: CASSEYASGSSNEQFF; cdr3_nt: TGTGCCAGCAGTGAATATGCTAGCGGGAGTTCCAATGAGCAGTTCTTC
j_call: TRBJ2-1; d_call: .; clone_size: .; v_call: TRBV5-1; cdr3_aa: CASSPSEGPYYYNEQFF; cdr3_nt: TGCGCCAGCAGCCCCAGTGAGGGTCCCTACTACTACAATGAGCAGTTCTTC
j_call: TRBJ2-2; d_call: .; clone_size: .; v_call: TRBV19; cdr3_aa: CASSIGSGSGELFF; cdr3_nt: TGTGCCAGTAGTATAGGAAGCGGGTCCGGGGAGCTGTTTTTT
j_call: TRBJ1-5; d_call: TRBD1; clone_size: few; v_call: TRBV30; cdr3_aa: CAWSANRGRQPQHF; cdr3_nt: TGTGCCTGGAGTGCCAACAGGGGGAGGCAGCCCCAGCATTTT
j_call: TRBJ2-2; d_call: TRBD2; clone_size: .; v_call: TRBV14; cdr3_aa: CASSQDGLAAITGELFF; cdr3_nt: TGTGCCAGCAGCCAAGACGGGCTAGCGGCGATCACCGGGGAGCTGTTTTTT
j_call: TRBJ2-5; d_call: TRBD1; clone_size: once; v_call: TRBV7-8; cdr3_aa: CASSVNRGTQETQYF; cdr3_nt: TGTGCCAGCAGCGTAAACAGGGGTACCCAAGAGACCCAGTACTTC
j_call: TRBJ1-4; d_call: TRBD1; clone_size: .; v_call: TRBV24-1; cdr3_aa: CATSDSQGADEKLFF; cdr3_nt: TGTGCCACCAGTGATTCTCAGGGGGCGGATGAAAAACTGTTTTTT
j_call: TRBJ1-1; d_call: .; clone_size: few; v_call: TRBV19; cdr3_aa: CASTMNTEAFF; cdr3_nt: TGTGCCAGTACTATGAACACTGAAGCTTTCTTT
j_call: TRBJ1-4; d_call: .; clone_size: .; v_call: TRBV11-2; cdr3_aa: CASSRGGGATNEKLFF; cdr3_nt: TGTGCCAGCAGCCGAGGGGGGGGTGCAACTAATGAAAAACTGTTTTTT
j_call: TRBJ1-4; d_call: TRBD1; clone_size: .; v_call: TRBV5-5; cdr3_aa: CASSTQGFEEKLFF; cdr3_nt: TGTGCCAGCAGCACACAGGGGTTTGAGGAAAAACTGTTTTTT
j_call: TRBJ2-5; d_call: TRBD2; clone_size: .; v_call: TRBV28; cdr3_aa: CASSPSFSGGFMAQYF; cdr3_nt: TGTGCCAGCAGTCCCTCCTTTAGCGGGGGGTTCATGGCCCAGTACTTC
j_call: TRBJ1-1; d_call: .; clone_size: once; v_call: TRBV7-9; cdr3_aa: CASSLEAGGTEAFF; cdr3_nt: TGTGCCAGCAGCCTCGAAGCGGGGGGCACTGAAGCTTTCTTT
j_call: TRBJ1-1; d_call: .; clone_size: .; v_call: TRBV13; cdr3_aa: CASSLAADGPEAFF; cdr3_nt: TGTGCCAGCAGCTTAGCAGCAGATGGGCCTGAAGCTTTCTTT
j_call: TRBJ1-6; d_call: .; clone_size: .; v_call: TRBV28; cdr3_aa: CASSQGGGAGNSPLHF; cdr3_nt: TGTGCCAGCAGCCAAGGTGGGGGCGCCGGGAATTCACCCCTCCACTTT
j_call: TRBJ2-3; d_call: TRBD2; clone_size: .; v_call: TRBV15; cdr3_aa: CATSLRLADTDTQYF; cdr3_nt: TGTGCCACCAGCCTCCGGCTAGCGGACACAGATACGCAGTATTTT
j_call: TRBJ2-1; d_call: .; clone_size: .; v_call: TRBV21-1; cdr3_aa: CASSPRLASAYNEQFF; cdr3_nt: TGTGCCAGCAGCCCGCGACTAGCCTCCGCCTACAATGAGCAGTTCTTC
j_call: TRBJ1-1; d_call: .; clone_size: .; v_call: TRBV18; cdr3_aa: CASSPGGGNTEAFF; cdr3_nt: TGTGCCAGCTCACCGGGTGGAGGGAACACTGAAGCTTTCTTT
j_call: TRBJ2-3; d_call: TRBD2; clone_size: .; v_call: TRBV11-2; cdr3_aa: CASSAAWGGGKTDTQYF; cdr3_nt: TGTGCCAGCAGCGCTGCTTGGGGGGGAGGGAAAACAGATACGCAGTATTTT
j_call: TRBJ2-5; d_call: TRBD2; clone_size: .; v_call: TRBV11-3; cdr3_aa: CASSLGGGSGQETQYF; cdr3_nt: TGTGCCAGCAGCTTAGGAGGCGGGAGTGGCCAAGAGACCCAGTACTTC
j_call: TRBJ2-3; d_call: TRBD2; clone_size: .; v_call: TRBV9; cdr3_aa: CASSPGLADSYTQYF; cdr3_nt: TGTGCCAGCAGCCCGGGACTAGCGGATTCGTATACGCAGTATTTT
j_call: TRBJ2-5; d_call: TRBD2; clone_size: .; v_call: TRBV4-1; cdr3_aa: CASSQEEAGGPRGTQYF; cdr3_nt: TGCGCCAGCAGCCAAGAAGAAGCGGGAGGGCCAAGGGGGACCCAGTACTTC
j_call: TRBJ2-3; d_call: TRBD2; clone_size: .; v_call: TRBV11-3; cdr3_aa: CASSPTTLAGATDTQYF; cdr3_nt: TGTGCCAGCAGCCCCACGACCTTAGCGGGGGCCACAGATACGCAGTATTTT
j_call: TRBJ2-7; d_call: TRBD1; clone_size: once; v_call: TRBV5-5; cdr3_aa: CASSSPNRGILYEQYF; cdr3_nt: TGTGCCAGCAGCTCTCCAAACAGGGGAATTCTATACGAGCAGTACTTC
j_call: TRBJ2-3; d_call: TRBD2; clone_size: .; v_call: TRBV6-1; cdr3_aa: CASSGGVGLAGHTDTQYF; cdr3_nt: TGTGCCAGCAGTGGAGGTGTGGGACTAGCGGGGCACACAGATACGCAGTATTTT
j_call: TRBJ2-7; d_call: TRBD2; clone_size: .; v_call: TRBV7-2; cdr3_aa: CASNGLAGEQYF; cdr3_nt: TGTGCCAGCAACGGACTAGCAGGCGAGCAGTACTTC
j_call: TRBJ2-1; d_call: .; clone_size: .; v_call: TRBV20-1; cdr3_aa: CSAFLNEQFF; cdr3_nt: TGCAGTGCCTTCCTAAATGAGCAGTTCTTC
j_call: TRBJ2-4; d_call: TRBD2; clone_size: .; v_call: TRBV5-5; cdr3_aa: CASIIAGVDAKNIQYF; cdr3_nt: TGTGCCAGCATCATAGCGGGAGTGGATGCCAAAAACATTCAGTACTTC